Listed here are 17 T cell receptor beta chains from one sample, sequenced in a study of blood T cells in healthy people across ages. For the second PCR, which ran for about 7 to 11 cycles, a sample-barcoded 5' primer and a J-beta primer mix were used. TCRdb passed the 5' RACE reads through MiXCR, listing each CDR3 protein once. The sample comprises 1,100,000 or so distinct CDR3 sequences, 45% of which are singletons, and approximately 19% rests with the top ten. Sequenced input: blood. The source of these receptors is a woman aged 60-75 years in good health.

The chain employs TRBV10-3 and TRBJ1-6, with D perhaps TRBD1 (6 bases). Looked up from germline, CDR1 is ENHRY and CDR2 is SYGVKD. The CDR3 has 13 residues. V shed 0 bases and J shed 10 bases, with 7 bases lying between them. CDR3 region: CAISESGGSPLHF. As DNA, the CDR3 is TGTGCCATCAGTGAGTCAGGGGGATCACCCCTCCACTTT.

V usage is TRBV5-1 and J usage is TRBJ2-3, with D maybe TRBD2 (6 bases). CDR1 and CDR2 from the germline V gene are SGHRS and YFSETQ. V gave up 2 bases and J gave up 2 bases, with 12 bases separating them. The CDR3 is 15 residues long. The CDR3 spells CASSLTSRITDTQYF. The CDR3 bases are TGCGCCAGCAGCTTAACTAGCAGGATCACAGATACGCAGTATTTT.

The gene calls are TRBV6-2 or TRBV6-3 and TRBJ1-1; D call uncertain. The CDR3 runs 13 residues. V lost 8 bases to trimming and J lost 5 bases, with 15 bases between them. Germline assignment: CDR1 MNHEY and CDR2 SVGEGT. In DNA form, the CDR3 reads TGTGCCAGCCAGGACCCATCGGGGACTGAAGCTTTCTTT. It is translated as CASQDPSGTEAFF.

A single count supports this clonotype. The chain joins TRBV18 to TRBJ2-5; D is perhaps TRBD1 or TRBD2 (5 bases each). Germline V gives CDR1 KGHSH, CDR2 LQKENI. Trimming removed 1 base at V and 0 bases at J, with 9 bases between. The CDR3 has 15 amino acids. CDR3 in DNA: TGTGCCAGCTCACCACTTCTGGGACACCAAGAGACCCAGTACTTC. It codes for CASSPLLGHQETQYF.

The V call is TRBV12-3 or TRBV12-4, the J call TRBJ1-6; 8 bases agree with TRBD1. V dropped 11 bases and J dropped 5; count of bases not matched to a gene: 5. This CDR3 is 13 amino acids long. The CDR3 protein is CAVRDRHNSPLHF. CDR3 bases: TGTGCCGTCCGGGACAGGCATAATTCACCCCTCCACTTT.

This chain joins TRBV5-1 and TRBJ2-1, with D tentatively TRBD2 (5 bases). Germline loops: CDR1 SGHRS, CDR2 YFSETQ. This CDR3 is built from 16 residues. Trimming shortened V by 0 bases and J by 6 bases, and 16 bases separated the two germline ends. The CDR3 sequence: CASSLGVVIGSNEQFF. In DNA form, the CDR3 reads TGCGCCAGCAGCTTGGGGGTGGTGATTGGGAGCAATGAGCAGTTCTTC.

This clonotype was seen more than once but under ten times. Sequence at one end of the junction differs from germline and may be a read error. The chain links TRBV10-3 to TRBJ2-1; 7 positions agree with TRBD2. CDR1 is ENHRY, CDR2 SYGVKD, per germline. The CDR3 totals 16 residues. The CDR3 bases are TGTGTCATCAGTGAGTCGGCTAGCGGACGAGGGAATGAGCAGTTCTTC. Protein product: CVISESASGRGNEQFF.

Only a few counts were recorded for this clonotype. The gene calls are TRBV6-6 and TRBJ2-1, with 11 bases that match TRBD2. The V gene end was trimmed by 5 bases and the J gene end by 7 bases; junction bases not matched to a gene: 10. Germline CDR1 is MNHNY and CDR2 is SVGAGI (reference sequence). This CDR3 comprises 16 residues. The CDR3 DNA sequence: TGTGCCAGCAGTAGCGACGGGGCTAGCGGGAGGAATGAGCAGTTCTTC. It specifies CASSSDGASGRNEQFF.

The chain carries TRBV9 and TRBJ2-4; no clear D. Germline CDR1 and CDR2: SGDLS and YYNGEE. The CDR3 extends over 16 amino acids. The ends were cut back, 0 bases at V and 0 bases at J, with 10 bases in the middle. The CDR3 loop is CASSVDGVLAKNIQYF. CDR3 DNA sequence: TGTGCCAGCAGCGTAGATGGTGTTCTAGCCAAAAACATTCAGTACTTC.

The genes are TRBV7-3 and TRBJ2-3; 8 nucleotides align to TRBD2. V shed 3 bases and J 4 bases; nucleotides not matched to a gene: 6. CDR1 and CDR2 from the germline V gene are SGHTA and FQGTGA. This CDR3 is built from 15 residues. The CDR3 bases are TGTGCCAGCAGCTTTGGACTAGCCTCAGCAGATACGCAGTATTTT. Translation: CASSFGLASADTQYF.

J is TRBJ2-5 and V is TRBV28, with D maybe TRBD2 (6 bases). V dropped 6 bases and J dropped 11 bases, with 19 bases sitting between them. The CDR3 sequence is 13 residues long. Germline V gene lookup returns CDR1 MDHEN and CDR2 SYDVKM. CDR3: CASRTSGAEEQYF. Written as DNA, the CDR3 is TGTGCCAGCAGGACGTCGGGAGCGGAGGAGCAGTACTTC.

This clonotype was seen more than once but under ten times. The chain is built from TRBV10-3 and TRBJ1-5; TRBD1 aligns across 8 bases. Germline lookup yields CDR1 ENHRY and CDR2 SYGVKD. J was trimmed by 4 bases and V by 0 bases; bases with no gene match: 11. This CDR3 comprises 18 residues. The CDR3 loop reads CAISESSTGQAKNQPQHF. In DNA, the CDR3 is TGTGCCATCAGTGAGTCTTCAACGGGACAGGCCAAAAATCAGCCCCAGCATTTT.

The V gene is TRBV20-1, the J gene TRBJ2-2; TRBD2 is a possible D gene (5 bases). This CDR3 has 12 amino acids. The V end lost 0 bases, the J end lost 6 bases, and 5 bases lay between the germline ends. CDR1 and CDR2 from the germline V gene are DFQATT and SNEGSKA (reference sequence). This CDR3 is CSAREGAGELFF. Here the CDR3 DNA reads TGCAGTGCTAGAGAGGGAGCCGGGGAGCTGTTTTTT.

A few counts support this clonotype. The chain uses TRBV12-3 or TRBV12-4 and TRBJ2-7, with 7 positions matching TRBD2. This CDR3 contains 16 residues. Losses at the gene ends were 3 bases for V and 0 bases for J; bases not matched to a gene: 8. The CDR3 sequence is CASSFPPGGSSYEQYF. The CDR3 DNA follows: TGTGCCAGCAGTTTTCCCCCTGGCGGGAGCTCCTACGAGCAGTACTTC.

Here the CDR3 reads CASSVDQQETQYF. In DNA form, the CDR3 reads TGTGCCAGCAGCGTAGACCAGCAAGAGACCCAGTACTTC. This rearrangement joins TRBV9 to TRBJ2-5; D uncertain. Germline V gene data show CDR1 as SGDLS and CDR2 as YYNGEE. This CDR3 spans 13 amino acids. Trimming shortened V by 0 bases and J by 2 bases, and 5 bases separated the two germline ends.

This clonotype was counted once. The V call is TRBV7-3, the J call TRBJ2-1; D possibly corresponds to TRBD1 (6 bases). The V end lost 4 bases, the J end lost 7 bases, and 26 bases lay between the germline ends. This CDR3 spans 18 amino acids. In germline, CDR1 is SGHTA, CDR2 FQGTGA. The CDR3 DNA follows: TGTGCCAGCAGCTCACCCGGAATGCCCGGGACAAGGGAGAATGAGCAGTTCTTC. The encoded protein is CASSSPGMPGTRENEQFF.

This clonotype has more than one count but fewer than ten. This chain links TRBV9 with TRBJ2-1; TRBD2 is a possible D gene (5 bases). V lost 0 bases, J lost 5 bases, and 6 bases lay in between. CDR1 SGDLS and CDR2 YYNGEE come from the germline V gene. This CDR3 spans 13 amino acids. CDR3 in amino acids: CASSVVTNNEQFF. The CDR3 bases are TGTGCCAGCAGCGTAGTGACTAACAATGAGCAGTTCTTC.